The subject of this entry is one TCR beta chain. Its matching antigen is unknown. This record belongs to a study of T cells after yellow fever vaccination. Study results and caveats: Subsequent booster samples again held most clones from primary vaccination (more than 95% CD4, about 86% CD8).

UMIs and a universal primer site were added when TCR cDNA was made by 5'RACE template switching. Each CDR3 protein is one row after TCRdb ran MiXCR on the 5' RACE reads. The repertoire includes some 350,000 distinct CDR3 sequences, approximately 3.9% of them detected once, and 20% to 25% sits in the top ten. This CDR3 spans 15 amino acids. Unmatched junction bases numbered 4, after V lost 4 bases and J lost 0 bases. From germline, CDR1 is SGHRS and CDR2 YFSETQ. The source was PBMCs, collected 5 days after the yellow fever booster vaccination. The gene calls are TRBV5-1 and TRBJ2-1; 7 bases agree with TRBD1. The TCR comes from a man aged 18 to 35 who received the YFV17D yellow fever vaccine. CDR3 DNA sequence: TGCGCCAGCAGCGACAGGGCGGGCTCCTACAATGAGCAGTTCTTC. This sequence encodes CASSDRAGSYNEQFF.